This T cell receptor (beta chain) appears in the sequencing data of a study of cytomegalovirus exposure and HLA in healthy donors. A remark on this clone: Its antigen is unknown.

Trimming cost V 4 bases and J 7 bases; bases outside gene matches: 12. Looked up from germline, CDR1 is KGHSH and CDR2 is LQKENI. This CDR3 spans 15 amino acids. Use of 60 Vbeta and 13 Jbeta primers characterized the PCR. Produced via immunoSEQ multiplex PCR; TCRdb's table is partial and in-frame only. The sample has 150,000 or so clones, around 84% seen once. Findings of the study overall: A few of the chains that were CMV-associated were confirmed in vitro to be specific for CMV antigens. Diagnosis of cytomegalovirus status made by the classifier reportedly showed high specificity and sensitivity.

This TCR came from a man aged 18 to 30 in good health and CMV-seronegative. Input material: PBMCs. This chain uses TRBV18 with TRBJ2-5; the match to TRBD2 covers 7 bases. For the CDR3, the DNA is TGTGCCAGCTCACTCGTTTGGCGGGAGAGCGGGACCCAGTACTTC. This sequence encodes CASSLVWRESGTQYF.